This T cell receptor (beta chain) was documented in a study of vaccination effects on CD4 cells after COVID-19. General study findings and limits: The study found that post-vaccine spike-reactive clones in convalescents were mainly new vaccine-induced clones.

Trimming took 4 bases from V and 5 from J, leaving 9 bases between them. This CDR3 is built from 13 residues. Germline CDR1 is SNHLY and CDR2 is FYNNEI. The protocol was immunoSEQ multiplex PCR, while the TCRdb copy is restricted to in-frame clones and leaves out a portion. The table lists 55,000 to 90,000 clones, 73% of them singletons. Using viral peptide pools, the ViraFEST assay grew out antigen-specific CD4+ T cells prior to sequencing. CD4+ T cell isolation took place after approximately 11 days of culture. The person had a PCR-confirmed SARS-CoV-2 infection during March to December 2020. A pool of HIV-1 Nef peptides served as the condition for the negative control culture. On this clone itself: As yet, its antigen is unknown.

The starting material was CD4+ T cells from PBMCs cultured with HIV peptides, obtained before COVID-19 vaccination. The subset here: HIV-1 Nef peptide pool negative control/reference culture. The gene calls are TRBV2 and TRBJ2-1; D is unclear. This receptor was identified in a human donor who had a prior SARS-CoV-2 infection. The CDR3 loop is CASSVGRDNEQFF. DNA for the CDR3: TGTGCCAGCAGTGTCGGGCGAGACAATGAGCAGTTCTTC.